The clone carrying this TCR beta chain was seen a few times. The sample originates from a study of patients and donors after allogeneic stem cell transplantation. Germline V gene sequence: CDR1 DFQATT, CDR2 SNEGSKA (reference sequence). The CDR3 runs 12 residues. V was pared by 5 bases and J by 0 bases, with 8 bases between. TCRdb analysed the RT-PCR reads with MiXCR anew, one entry per CDR3 protein. This table has about 960,000 distinct CDR3 sequences, about a sixth appearing once. The chain combines TRBV20-1 with TRBJ2-7; D is ambiguous. The source material was blood, either unsorted or a sorted T cell fraction (not recorded which). The sequence derives from a human donor who was either an allogeneic HSCT recipient or a stem cell or donor lymphocyte infusion donor (not recorded which). It is not recorded whose cells these are; they may come from a transplant donor. CDR3 sequence: CSAQRSSYEQYF. CDR3 bases: TGCAGTGCTCAACGGAGCTCCTACGAGCAGTACTTC.